These 9 T cell receptor beta chains were sequenced from one sample in a study of regulatory T cells in long-lasting Graves disease. Specified time point: newly diagnosed GD, antithyroid drugs for less than 3 months. RNA extracted from PBMCs served as the sequencing template. According to the study, TCR beta libraries were built with iRepertoire HTBI primers and CDR3-region Arm-PCR. Each CDR3 protein is one row after TCRdb ran MiXCR on the multiplex PCR reads. Of a few hundred thousand distinct CDR3 sequences listed, 13% are singletons. This same sample was also part of a study on T cells in Graves' hyperthyroidism and ophthalmopathy.

The specimen comprised peripheral blood mononuclear cells (PBMCs), sampled at new diagnosis, from a patient treated with antithyroid drugs. The receptors were sampled from a man aged 25 to 40 with Graves disease.

The chain employs TRBV11-2 and TRBJ1-6; weak D call: TRBD1 (6 bases). The CDR3 is 15 residues long. CDR1 and CDR2 (germline): SGHAT, FQNNGV. V gave up 1 base and J gave up 7 bases, with 11 bases separating them. The CDR3 DNA sequence: TGTGCCAGCAGCTTAGTAGGACAGCCAAATTCACCCCTCCACTTT. Encoded protein: CASSLVGQPNSPLHF.

This sequence joins TRBV6-1 and TRBJ2-5; D is perhaps TRBD1 or TRBD2 (5 bases each). Germline V gene sequence: CDR1 MNHNS, CDR2 SASEGT. V dropped 6 bases and J dropped 5 bases, with 10 bases sitting between them. The CDR3 runs to 12 residues. CDR3 bases: TGTGCCAGCAGCGGGAAGGGGGAGACCCAGTACTTC. Its protein product is CASSGKGETQYF.

This clonotype has at least ten counts. This rearrangement joins TRBV20-1 to TRBJ2-7; 7 nucleotides agree with TRBD2. The CDR3 totals 14 residues. The V gene end was trimmed by 0 bases and the J gene end by 4 bases; junction bases not matched to a gene: 6. Germline V gene lookup returns CDR1 DFQATT and CDR2 SNEGSKA (reference sequence). The CDR3 region has the DNA TGCAGTGCTAGAGATAACAACGGGAGGTACGAGCAGTACTTC. Translated, it gives CSARDNNGRYEQYF.

This clonotype appeared many times. The chain uses TRBV2 and TRBJ2-1; D is possibly TRBD2 (6 bases). V lost 6 bases and J 0 bases, leaving 12 bases between the germline ends. The CDR3 contains 15 residues. The V gene's germline CDR1 is SNHLY and CDR2 FYNNEI. CDR3 coding DNA: TGTGCCAGCAGGGAACTAGCAGTCTCCTACAATGAGCAGTTCTTC. Residues: CASRELAVSYNEQFF.

The sample holds many counts of this clonotype. J is TRBJ2-1 and V is TRBV24-1, with 10 bases fitting TRBD2. Trimming took 1 base from V and 0 from J; bases not matched to a gene: 2. This CDR3 is built from 17 residues. Germline-derived CDR1 and CDR2 are KGHDR and SFDVKD. CDR3 in DNA: TGTGCCACCAGTGATTTTCCTAGCGGGAGCTCCTACAATGAGCAGTTCTTC. Translated, it gives CATSDFPSGSSYNEQFF.

This clonotype was counted ten times or more. The rearrangement uses TRBV7-9 and TRBJ2-5, with D perhaps TRBD1 or TRBD2 (6 bases each). The V and J ends lost 5 bases and 5 bases respectively, with 18 bases between them. This CDR3 region has 15 residues. The germline V gene encodes CDR1 SEHNR and CDR2 FQNEAQ (reference sequence). The CDR3 DNA is TGTGCCAGCAGCCCCCTCCAGGGGAGGTCGGAGACCCAGTACTTC. Encoded protein: CASSPLQGRSETQYF.

The CDR3 DNA reads TGCGCCAGCAGCCAAGGGGCGACCATGAACACTGAAGCTTTCTTT. Translated: CASSQGATMNTEAFF. The rearrangement links TRBV4-3 to TRBJ1-1; D ambiguous. Germline V gene lookup returns CDR1 LGHNA and CDR2 YSLEER. The germline V and J ends were trimmed by 1 base and 0 bases, with 9 bases remaining between them. The CDR3 has 15 residues.

This clonotype was seen at least ten times. The chain links TRBV5-1 to TRBJ2-7; 9 bases fit TRBD2. The germline V gene encodes CDR1 SGHRS and CDR2 YFSETQ. After removal of 2 bases from V and 2 bases from J, the junction contained 8 bases not matched to a gene. This CDR3 has 16 amino acids. CDR3 nucleotides: TGCGCCAGCAGCTTCCAGGCTAGCGGGGAAACCTACGAGCAGTACTTC. Its translation is CASSFQASGETYEQYF.

The table lists this clonotype with many counts. The CDR3 reads CASSAGLAGGYGANVLTF. As DNA, the CDR3 is TGTGCCAGCAGCGCCGGACTAGCGGGAGGATATGGGGCCAACGTCCTGACTTTC. The chain recombines TRBV9 with TRBJ2-6; 14 bases fit TRBD2. Germline V lookup: CDR1 SGDLS, CDR2 YYNGEE. The trim removed 3 bases at V and 3 bases at J, leaving 5 bases unmatched. CDR3 length equals 18 residues.